The present T cell receptor (beta chain) was sequenced within a study of identical twins. CDR1 is SEHNR and CDR2 is FQNEAQ in the germline V gene (reference sequence). Between the trimmed V and J ends, which lost 2 bases and 3 bases, there was a span of 7 bases. This CDR3 has 14 residues. TCRdb itself ran the 5' RACE reads through MiXCR, one entry per CDR3 protein. Of 1.5 million to 2 million distinct CDR3 sequences listed, less than 40% are singletons. The rearrangement links TRBV7-9 to TRBJ2-2; D call uncertain. The clonotype was recovered from a newborn girl in good health. Sequenced input: cord blood. The CDR3 spells CASSLSSHTGELFF. For the CDR3, the DNA is TGTGCCAGCAGCTTAAGTAGTCACACCGGGGAGCTGTTTTTT.